A selection of T cell receptor beta chains follows, all from one sample in a study of blood T cell repertoires in COVID-19. Assay used: immunoSEQ multiplex PCR; TCRdb lists only in-frame clones, some missing. The sample gives 200,000 to 250,000 clones, 80% to 85% of which show up once; 3% is in the top ten. Material for sequencing was peripheral blood. The source of these receptors is a woman aged 25 to 39 who had recovered from COVID-19. Both conserved end residues are part of each CDR3. The D gene is left open where the match is weak. Clone size, where shown, is once, few, many, or a class for clones that have expanded.

TRBJ2-7 . TRBV28 . CASRPGYAYEQYF TGTGCCAGCCGGCCAGGGTACGCCTACGAGCAGTACTTC
TRBJ2-3 . TRBV28 . CASSLTDTQYF TGTGCCAGCAGCCTAACAGATACGCAGTATTTT
TRBJ2-2 . TRBV7-3 TRBD2 CASSATSGSTGELFF TGTGCCAGCAGCGCCACTAGCGGGAGTACCGGGGAGCTGTTTTTT
TRBJ2-2 . TRBV11-2 TRBD2 CASSSTSGTSGRELFF TGTGCCAGCAGCTCAACTAGCGGGACCTCCGGGAGGGAGCTGTTTTTT
TRBJ2-1 . TRBV28 . CASSSSVRDKEFF TGTGCCAGCAGCTCCTCAGTTCGGGACAAGGAGTTCTTC
TRBJ2-3 . TRBV5-1 . CASSPGQTTDTQYF TGCGCCAGCAGCCCAGGACAGACCACAGATACGCAGTATTTT
TRBJ2-2 few TRBV10-3 . CAISGQAPSTGELFF TGTGCCATCAGTGGACAGGCCCCGAGCACCGGGGAGCTGTTTTTT
TRBJ2-1 . TRBV15 TRBD2 CATRGTSGRNEQFF TGTGCCACCAGGGGGACTAGCGGGAGAAATGAGCAGTTCTTC
TRBJ2-1 . TRBV11-2 TRBD2 CASSSSSGSFNGEQFF TGTGCCAGCAGCTCTTCTAGCGGGAGCTTTAACGGTGAGCAGTTCTTC
TRBJ2-1 . TRBV6-5 TRBD2 CASSYAGLGTYNEQFF TGTGCCAGCAGTTACGCGGGACTAGGGACCTACAATGAGCAGTTCTTC
TRBJ1-1 few TRBV11-2 . CASSLSAGLETEAFF TGTGCCAGCAGCTTATCGGCAGGGCTAGAAACTGAAGCTTTCTTT
TRBJ1-2 . TRBV5-5 TRBD1 CASSSPGGQLIGYGYTF TGTGCCAGCAGCTCCCCCGGGGGACAGCTAATCGGGTATGGCTACACCTTC
TRBJ2-3 . TRBV30 . CAWKVGERINTDTQYF TGTGCCTGGAAAGTAGGTGAGCGGATTAACACAGATACGCAGTATTTT
TRBJ1-1 . TRBV19 . CASSIGGGMNTEAFF TGTGCCAGTAGTATAGGGGGCGGGATGAACACTGAAGCTTTCTTT
TRBJ1-5 . TRBV6-1 . CASSEARHSNQPQHF TGTGCCAGCAGTGAAGCCAGGCATAGCAATCAGCCCCAGCATTTT
TRBJ2-7 few TRBV29-1 . CSVQKLLGPSGEQYF TGCAGCGTTCAGAAGTTACTAGGGCCTTCGGGCGAGCAGTACTTC
TRBJ2-1 . TRBV7-3 TRBD2 CASSFTSGTYNEQFF TGTGCCAGCAGCTTCACTAGCGGGACCTACAATGAGCAGTTCTTC
TRBJ1-3 . TRBV12-3/TRBV12-4 . CASRYASGNTIYF TGTGCCAGCAGGTACGCTAGTGGAAACACCATATATTTT
TRBJ1-1 . TRBV27 . CASSIGRNTEAFF TGTGCCAGCAGCATAGGGAGGAACACTGAAGCTTTCTTT
TRBJ2-7 . TRBV10-3 . CAISDGGLANDEQYF TGTGCCATCAGTGATGGAGGGCTAGCCAACGACGAGCAGTACTTC
TRBJ2-7 . TRBV7-2 TRBD2 CASSLTSGQEQYF TGTGCCAGCAGCTTGACTAGCGGGCAGGAGCAGTACTTC